These 19 T cell receptor beta chains were all obtained from the same sample, sequenced in a study of T cell changes during pregnancy in multiple sclerosis. TCRdb's copy holds only in-frame clones and misses some; the assay was immunoSEQ multiplex PCR. The sample gives some 93,000 clones, roughly 89% of which show up once; over 1.5% is in the top ten. Sequenced here: peripheral blood, sampled after pregnancy. These receptors were obtained from a female donor in good health, enrolled as a control in a pregnancy study.

The V and J genes are TRBV9 and TRBJ2-7, with D perhaps matching TRBD1 (6 bases). Germline CDR1 reads SGDLS; CDR2 reads YYNGEE. The CDR3 length is 15 residues. The V end lost 3 bases, the J end lost 2 bases, and 15 bases lay between the germline ends. The CDR3 spells CASSAGAGATYEQYF. In DNA, the CDR3 is TGTGCCAGCAGCGCAGGGGCAGGGGCGACCTACGAGCAGTACTTC.

J is TRBJ2-7 and V is TRBV5-1; possible D gene TRBD2, 7 bases. The ends were cut back, 7 bases at V and 4 bases at J, with 21 bases in the middle. The CDR3 loop spans 15 amino acids. From germline, CDR1 is SGHRS and CDR2 YFSETQ. The CDR3 nucleotides read TGCGCCAGCGCAGGGGAACAGGGCGGGGGATACGAGCAGTACTTC. Translating gives CASAGEQGGGYEQYF.

The chain links TRBV28 to TRBJ1-6; D may be TRBD1 (5 bases). The CDR3 consists of 13 residues. V was clipped by 8 bases and J by 2 bases, with 7 bases between them. Germline V lookup: CDR1 MDHEN, CDR2 SYDVKM. CDR3 nucleotide sequence: TGTGCCAGCCAGGGCACCTATAATTCACCCCTCCACTTT. Protein sequence: CASQGTYNSPLHF.

This sequence joins TRBV5-5 and TRBJ2-5; D is possibly TRBD1 (6 bases). The CDR3 sequence is 15 residues long. CDR1 is SGHKS and CDR2 is YYEKEE in the germline V gene (reference sequence). V lost 3 bases and J lost 4, with 16 bases in between. In DNA, the CDR3 is TGTGCCAGCAGCTCCCCGGAGACAGGCATAGAGACCCAGTACTTC. Its protein is CASSSPETGIETQYF.

The chain links TRBV11-1 to TRBJ2-7, with D uncertain. Trimming removed 5 bases from V and 4 bases from J, with 9 bases in between. Germline V lookup: CDR1 SGHAT, CDR2 FQDESV (reference sequence). The CDR3 extends over 12 amino acids. The chain's CDR3 is CASSHDQYEQYF. In DNA, the CDR3 is TGTGCCAGCAGCCACGATCAGTACGAGCAGTACTTC.

This chain uses TRBV7-9 with TRBJ1-4; 9 bases agree with TRBD1. The CDR3 has 15 amino acids. The germline V gene has CDR1 SEHNR and CDR2 FQNEAQ (reference sequence). Germline trimming cut 5 bases from V and 5 bases from J; bases unmatched to any gene: 6. The CDR3 sequence: CASSLGQGRNEKLFF. The CDR3 DNA follows: TGTGCCAGCAGCCTCGGACAGGGGAGGAATGAAAAACTGTTTTTT.

The chain recombines TRBV7-3 with TRBJ2-1; TRBD2 agrees at 8 bases. The CDR3 has 14 amino acids. The ends lost 1 base at V and 13 bases at J; junction bases unmatched: 9. Germline CDR1 reads SGHTA; CDR2 reads FQGTGA. This CDR3 is CASSLSGGGREQFF. CDR3 sequence (DNA): TGTGCCAGCAGCTTAAGTGGCGGGGGGCGGGAACAGTTCTTC.

V gene TRBV29-1 combines with J gene TRBJ2-2, with TRBD1 identical over 7 bases. The CDR3 length is 14 residues. Trimming removed 6 bases from V and 0 bases from J; junction bases left unmatched: 4. Germline V gives CDR1 SQVTM, CDR2 ANQGSEA. DNA for the CDR3: TGCAGCGTGGCCGGGACAGCGAACACCGGGGAGCTGTTTTTT. Its protein product is CSVAGTANTGELFF.

V is TRBV5-8 and J is TRBJ2-1; 7 bases match TRBD2. CDR1 SGHTS and CDR2 YDEGEE come from the germline V gene. V shed 1 base and J 7 bases; nucleotides not matched to a gene: 5. The CDR3 is 14 amino acids. In nucleotides, the CDR3 is TGTGCCAGCAGCTTGTATGGACTAGTAAATGAGCAGTTCTTC. It yields the protein CASSLYGLVNEQFF.

The chain uses TRBV7-2 and TRBJ2-7; tentative D call: TRBD2 (6 bases). CDR1 is SGHTA and CDR2 is FQGNSA in the germline V gene. V gave up 5 bases and J gave up 1 base, with 15 bases separating them. The CDR3 sequence is 15 residues long. The CDR3 reads CASSPVLAGSYEQYF. The CDR3 nucleotides are TGTGCCAGCAGCCCAGTCCTGGCGGGATCCTACGAGCAGTACTTC.

The chain recombines TRBV5-1 with TRBJ1-5; a weak D match, TRBD1 (5 bases). Germline-derived CDR1 and CDR2 are SGHRS and YFSETQ. V lost 4 bases and J lost 5, with 16 bases in between. CDR3 length equals 15 residues. The CDR3 is CASSKGPQGDQPQHF. The DNA for the CDR3 is TGCGCCAGCAGCAAGGGCCCCCAAGGGGATCAGCCCCAGCATTTT.

J is TRBJ2-3 and V is TRBV2, with TRBD2 matching 9 bases. V trimming: 10 bases; J trimming: 1 base; junction bases outside the gene matches: 9. This CDR3 has 15 amino acids. Germline CDR1 and CDR2: SNHLY and FYNNEI. DNA of the CDR3: TGTGCCACCCAGGGGCGGGGGGGCGGCACAGATACGCAGTATTTT. It specifies CATQGRGGGTDTQYF.

The V call is TRBV27, the J call TRBJ2-3; maybe TRBD2 (5 bases). CDR3 length equals 16 residues. V shed 5 bases and J shed 3 bases, with 18 bases lying between them. CDR1 and CDR2 (germline): MNHEY, SMNVEV (reference sequence). The CDR3 region is CASSAPRADITDTQYF. CDR3 coding DNA: TGTGCCAGCAGTGCCCCCCGAGCGGATATAACAGATACGCAGTATTTT.

The chain employs TRBV25-1 and TRBJ2-5, with TRBD2 matching over 7 bases. V gave up 6 bases and J gave up 2 bases; unmatched junction bases: 6. CDR1 and CDR2 (germline): MGHDK, SYGVNS. The CDR3 is made up of 14 amino acids. In DNA form, the CDR3 reads TGTGCCAGCAGCGGGCGGGGGAGACAAGAGACCCAGTACTTC. Amino acid sequence: CASSGRGRQETQYF.

The V call is TRBV4-1, the J call TRBJ1-6; D uncertain. Germline V gene data show CDR1 as MGHRA and CDR2 as YSYEKL. Trimming removed 0 bases from V and 9 bases from J, with 12 bases in between. The CDR3 totals 15 residues. The chain's CDR3 is CASSQDPTGSSPLHF. For the CDR3, the DNA is TGCGCCAGCAGCCAAGACCCCACCGGGAGTTCACCCCTCCACTTT.

This clone has just one count. The rearrangement joins TRBV19 to TRBJ1-2; possibly TRBD1 for D (5 bases). V was clipped by 0 bases and J by 0 bases, with 14 bases between them. From germline, CDR1 is LNHDA and CDR2 SQIVND (reference sequence). The CDR3 contains 17 residues. CDR3 amino acids: CASSIDTPDISNYGYTF. CDR3 coding DNA: TGTGCCAGTAGTATAGATACCCCGGACATCTCTAACTATGGCTACACCTTC.

A single count supports this clone. The junction and the germline gene differ at one end; a read error may be behind it. The gene calls are TRBV7-7 and TRBJ2-2, with D hard to call. The CDR3 consists of 12 residues. Germline CDR1 and CDR2: SSHAT and FNYEAQ (reference sequence). CDR3 sequence: CASSPDSGELFF. The DNA of the CDR3 is TGTGCTAGCAGCCCCGATAGCGGGGAGCTGTTTTTT.

In this sample, this clone turned up a few times. The gene calls are TRBV9 and TRBJ2-5, with 7 bases lining up with TRBD2. CDR1 and CDR2 (germline): SGDLS, YYNGEE. The J segment lost 5 bases and the V segment lost 0 bases, leaving 10 bases of the junction unmatched. The CDR3 has 16 residues. The CDR3 protein is CASSVGGGGMRETQYF. Written as DNA, the CDR3 is TGTGCCAGCAGCGTAGGGGGCGGGGGAATGAGGGAGACCCAGTACTTC. The entire variable domain, with the rest obtained from reference TRBV9 and TRBJ2-5, is as follows: DSGVTQTPKHLITATGQRVTLRCSPRSGDLSVYWYQQSLDQGLQFLIQYYNGEERAKGNILERFSAQQFPDLHSELNLSSLELGDSALYFCASSVGGGGMRETQYFGPGTRLLVL.

The chain combines TRBV28 with TRBJ1-4; D is undetermined. The length of the CDR3 is 15 residues. Trimming removed 5 bases at V and 0 bases at J, with 10 bases between. Germline CDR1 reads MDHEN; CDR2 reads SYDVKM. CDR3 nucleotides: TGTGCCAGCAGTCCAACGGGTGCAACTAATGAAAAACTGTTTTTT. Protein sequence: CASSPTGATNEKLFF.